This TCR beta chain originates from a study of response to subunit inactivated influenza vaccine. Study results and caveats: A suggestion made by the authors is that each seasonal influenza vaccination recruits few new T cells.

Using its own MiXCR run on the RT-PCR reads, TCRdb lists one record per CDR3 protein. The sample lists some 800,000 distinct CDR3 sequences, approximately 22% occurring once. Germline CDR1 and CDR2: DFQATT and SNEGSKA (reference sequence). The V and J ends lost 5 bases and 7 bases respectively, with 15 bases between them. The CDR3 covers 14 residues. This clonotype was observed a handful of times. Antigen: not known. V and J are TRBV20-1 and TRBJ1-6, with a possible D match to TRBD1 (5 bases). The sequence was obtained from a man aged 50-59 years who received an inactivated influenza vaccine. The source was PBMCs from blood, collected 5 to 6 days after vaccination. The CDR3 protein is CSAFWGVGNSPLHF. The CDR3 nucleotides are TGCAGTGCTTTCTGGGGGGTCGGGAATTCACCCCTCCACTTT.